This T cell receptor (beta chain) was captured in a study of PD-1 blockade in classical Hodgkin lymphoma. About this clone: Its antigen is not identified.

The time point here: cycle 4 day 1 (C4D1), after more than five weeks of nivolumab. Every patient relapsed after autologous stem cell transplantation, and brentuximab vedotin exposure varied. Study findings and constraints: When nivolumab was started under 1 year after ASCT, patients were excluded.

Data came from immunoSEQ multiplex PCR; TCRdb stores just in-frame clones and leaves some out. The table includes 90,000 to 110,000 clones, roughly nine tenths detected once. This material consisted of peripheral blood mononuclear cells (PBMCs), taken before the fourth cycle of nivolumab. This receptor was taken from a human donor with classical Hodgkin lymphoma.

This chain's CDR3 is CASSFWGLAAEFVTGELFF. The CDR3 DNA sequence: TGTGCCAGCAGTTTTTGGGGACTAGCGGCCGAGTTCGTAACCGGGGAGCTGTTTTTT. This chain links TRBV28 with TRBJ2-2, with TRBD2 matching over 11 bases. The V and J ends lost 3 bases and 5 bases, in that order; junction bases with no gene match: 14. Germline values: CDR1 MDHEN, CDR2 SYDVKM. This CDR3 has 19 residues.